The following is a T cell receptor (beta chain) sequence with its context. Antigen unknown. TCRdb re-derived calls from the reads in MiXCR, one entry per CDR3 protein. Of approximately 600,000 distinct CDR3 sequences in the sample, 40% are singletons; the top ten hold 40% to 60%. The sample is drawn from a study of T cell repertoires in cytomegalovirus infection. About the study: Use of recently identified HLA-C-restricted and well-studied HLA-B-restricted CMV epitopes was part of the study. CMV infection plus the matching HLA type was flagged by public TCR beta signatures. Study findings and constraints: Dominating the ex vivo response were HLA-C-restricted CMV-specific TCR beta clonotypes. Frequencies of public TCR beta families were cumulated, and this identified carriers of CMV plus the relevant HLA.

The material sequenced was cultured PBMCs, taken from culture after CMV antigen stimulation. This clonotype was sampled from a human donor in good health (CMV status not recorded). Some clones in this sample may be carry-over from other donors' samples.

CDR3 sequence (DNA): TGTGCCAGCAGACAGACGACGGACAGGGGGCTAACTTTAAATTCACCCCTCCACTTT. Translation: CASRQTTDRGLTLNSPLHF. This chain joins TRBV6-2 or TRBV6-3 and TRBJ1-6; TRBD1 matches 11 bases. The trim removed 6 bases at V and 7 bases at J, leaving 17 bases unmatched. The CDR3 runs to 19 residues. CDR1 is MNHEY, CDR2 SVGEGT, per germline.